These 21 T cell receptor beta chains were sequenced from one sample in a study of OX40 agonist ivuxolimab in advanced cancers. Sequencing was performed with immunoSEQ multiplex PCR; in TCRdb, only in-frame clones are kept and a portion is missing. The sample carries 75,000 to 100,000 clones, 80% to 90% recorded once. Sequencing was performed on CD4+ or CD8+ T cells sorted from blood, taken in a trial of the OX40 agonist ivuxolimab. These receptors were obtained from an adult with an advanced solid tumor such as melanoma, head and neck, liver or kidney cancer.

This chain uses TRBV5-4 with TRBJ2-7; TRBD2 matches at 11 bases. Trimming at V came to 4 bases and at J to 4 bases, leaving 10 bases not matched to a gene. CDR3 length equals 16 residues. CDR1 and CDR2 from the germline V gene are SGHNT and YYREEE (reference sequence). The CDR3 sequence is CASSPTLLAGEYEQYF. CDR3 DNA: TGTGCCAGCAGCCCCACTCTACTAGCGGGAGAATACGAGCAGTACTTC.

The chain recombines TRBV5-6 with TRBJ1-1; D uncertain. The V end lost 0 bases, the J end lost 4 bases, and 13 bases lay between the germline ends. The length of the CDR3 is 15 residues. The germline V gene encodes CDR1 SGHDT and CDR2 YYEEEE. The CDR3 nucleotides read TGTGCCAGCAGCTTGGGAACTGGGGAAATCACTGAAGCTTTCTTT. Protein: CASSLGTGEITEAFF. The entire variable domain, with the rest obtained from reference TRBV5-6 and TRBJ1-1, is as follows: DAGVTQSPTHLIKTRGQQVTLRCSPKSGHDTVSWYQQALGQGPQFIFQYYEEEERQRGNFPDRFSGHQFPNYSSELNVNALLLGDSALYLCASSLGTGEITEAFFGQGTRLTVV.

CDR3 sequence: CASSSSGNEQFF. CDR3 nucleotides: TGTGCCAGCAGCTCCAGTGGGAATGAGCAGTTCTTC. The chain uses TRBV11-3 and TRBJ2-1; D not resolved. The V gene's germline CDR1 is SGHNT and CDR2 YENEEA. The length of the CDR3 is 12 residues. V lost 4 bases and J lost 7, with 8 bases in between.

The chain is built from TRBV6-5 and TRBJ1-4; D is unresolved. The CDR3 runs 15 residues. Germline V gene lookup returns CDR1 MNHEY and CDR2 SVGAGI. The V end lost 6 bases, the J end lost 3 bases, and 14 bases lay between the germline ends. The CDR3, as DNA: TGTGCCAGCAGGTCTCCCCTGGGGTCTAATGAAAAACTGTTTTTT. Protein: CASRSPLGSNEKLFF.

This clone was seen only once. The chain has TRBV5-1 and TRBJ1-4; D remains ambiguous. This CDR3 contains 15 residues. V was trimmed by 3 bases and J by 8 bases, leaving 17 bases between them. Germline lookup yields CDR1 SGHRS and CDR2 YFSETQ. As DNA, the CDR3 is TGCGCCAGCAGCTCCACTGGGAGGGCGGACGAAAAACTGTTTTTT. Residues: CASSSTGRADEKLFF.

This clone came up once. This chain links TRBV5-1 with TRBJ2-1; perhaps TRBD2 as D (6 bases). V was trimmed by 4 bases and J by 14 bases, leaving 16 bases between them. The CDR3 runs to 12 residues. The germline CDR1 and CDR2 sequences are SGHRS and YFSETQ. This chain's CDR3 is CASSQAGGVEFF. CDR3 DNA: TGCGCCAGCAGCCAGGCCGGCGGGGTGGAGTTCTTC.

The chain is built from TRBV6-5 and TRBJ1-1, with a weak D call TRBD1 (6 bases). Per germline, CDR1 MNHEY and CDR2 SVGAGI. With 2 bases removed from V and 5 bases from J, the gap between germline ends came to 18 bases. This CDR3 contains 16 residues. This CDR3 is CASSYRTPRGRTEAFF. CDR3 nucleotides: TGTGCCAGCAGTTACCGAACTCCCCGGGGGCGTACTGAAGCTTTCTTT.

The chain uses TRBV5-1 and TRBJ2-7, with 10 positions matching TRBD1. Looked up from germline, CDR1 is SGHRS and CDR2 is YFSETQ. V gave up 3 bases and J gave up 8 bases; unmatched junction bases: 5. The CDR3 covers 13 residues. This CDR3 is CASSSDRGRKQYF. The DNA of the CDR3 is TGCGCCAGCAGCTCGGACAGGGGGAGGAAGCAGTACTTC.

This rearrangement joins TRBV18 to TRBJ2-6; D is uncertain. The CDR3 sequence is 14 residues long. The germline V and J ends were trimmed by 8 bases and 3 bases, with 11 bases remaining between them. Per germline, CDR1 KGHSH and CDR2 LQKENI. CDR3 protein: CASTGVVGANVLTF. The CDR3 DNA reads as TGTGCCAGCACCGGAGTGGTTGGGGCCAACGTCCTGACTTTC. Full variable domain (remainder filled in from reference TRBV18 and TRBJ2-6): NAGVMQNPRHLVRRRGQEARLRCSPMKGHSHVYWYRQLPEEGLKFMVYLQKENIIDESGMPKERFSAEFPKEGPSILRIQQVVRGDSAAYFCASTGVVGANVLTFGAGSRLTVL.

The chain recombines TRBV27 with TRBJ1-1; a possible D gene is TRBD1 (5 bases). V was shortened by 5 bases and J by 4 bases, with 11 bases between the two germline ends. The CDR3 is 13 amino acids. Germline V gene lookup returns CDR1 MNHEY and CDR2 SMNVEV (reference sequence). In nucleotides, the CDR3 is TGTGCCAGCAGTAACCCGAGGGGCACTGAAGCTTTCTTT. Amino acids: CASSNPRGTEAFF.

The chain couples TRBV29-1 to TRBJ2-1, with 14 bases identical to TRBD2. Trimming took 1 base from V and 6 from J; bases not matched to a gene: 11. This CDR3 has 18 residues. Looked up from germline, CDR1 is SQVTM and CDR2 is ANQGSEA. Here the CDR3 reads CSVEGQGIGTSGSNEQFF. In DNA form, the CDR3 reads TGCAGCGTTGAAGGACAGGGGATAGGGACTAGCGGGAGCAATGAGCAGTTCTTC.

The chain recombines TRBV9 with TRBJ2-7; 9 bases fit TRBD1. J gave up 7 bases and V 0 bases, and 5 bases lay outside the gene matches. CDR1 and CDR2 (germline): SGDLS, YYNGEE. The CDR3 consists of 14 residues. The CDR3 reads CASSVEQGAEEQYF. DNA for the CDR3: TGTGCCAGCAGCGTAGAACAGGGGGCTGAAGAGCAGTACTTC.

CDR3 nucleotides: TGTGCCAGCAGTCCCAACAGGGGGCTCGGGTCCGGCTACACCTTC. It encodes CASSPNRGLGSGYTF. The rearrangement uses TRBV6-5 and TRBJ1-2, with TRBD1 identical over 9 bases. Germline loops: CDR1 MNHEY, CDR2 SVGAGI. V shed 5 bases, J shed 8 bases, and the junction held 12 bases outside the gene matches. This CDR3 has 15 amino acids.

The V and J genes are TRBV4-3 and TRBJ2-1; 8 bases agree with TRBD2. The germline gives CDR1 LGHNA, CDR2 YSLEER. There are 15 residues in the CDR3. The trim removed 0 bases at V and 8 bases at J, leaving 6 bases unmatched. The CDR3 loop reads CASSQERTSFHEQFF. As DNA, the CDR3 is TGCGCCAGCAGCCAAGAAAGGACTAGCTTTCATGAGCAGTTCTTC.

The gene calls are TRBV27 and TRBJ2-7; possibly TRBD1 for D (6 bases). V lost 6 bases to trimming and J lost 1 base, with 13 bases between them. The CDR3 has 14 amino acids. Germline assignment: CDR1 MNHEY and CDR2 SMNVEV (reference sequence). The CDR3 sequence: CASRAQGQSYEQYF. CDR3 in DNA: TGTGCCAGCAGGGCTCAAGGACAGTCCTACGAGCAGTACTTC.

The rearrangement links TRBV5-1 to TRBJ2-3; D remains ambiguous. V lost 4 bases to trimming and J lost 0 bases, with 9 bases between them. Germline V CDR1 and CDR2: SGHRS, YFSETQ. The CDR3 spans 14 residues. For the CDR3, the DNA is TGCGCCAGCAGCGGCGGACCTAGCACAGATACGCAGTATTTT. Its protein is CASSGGPSTDTQYF.

The chain carries TRBV6-5 and TRBJ1-1; a weak D match, TRBD1 (5 bases). The CDR3 is made up of 13 amino acids. Between the trimmed V and J ends, which lost 11 bases and 2 bases, there was a span of 15 bases. Per the germline V gene, CDR1 is MNHEY and CDR2 is SVGAGI. The chain's CDR3 is CAGGSGVNTEAFF. The CDR3 DNA reads TGTGCCGGAGGGTCGGGGGTAAACACTGAAGCTTTCTTT.

The genes are TRBV19 and TRBJ1-1; tentative D call: TRBD1 (5 bases). Germline V gene lookup returns CDR1 LNHDA and CDR2 SQIVND (reference sequence). V was trimmed by 10 bases and J by 4 bases, leaving 16 bases between them. This CDR3 comprises 13 residues. CDR3 coding DNA: TGTGCCACCCGCAGGGAGATAGGCACTGAAGCTTTCTTT. Its translation: CATRREIGTEAFF.

The V and J genes are TRBV7-9 and TRBJ1-4, with 7 bases fitting TRBD1. Germline values: CDR1 SEHNR, CDR2 FQNEAQ (reference sequence). V lost 0 bases to trimming and J lost 8 bases; unmatched junction nucleotides: 12. CDR3 length equals 17 residues. The CDR3 DNA sequence: TGTGCCAGCAGCTTAGCGCTATTCAAAGCGACAGGGGAAAAACTGTTTTTT. This encodes CASSLALFKATGEKLFF.

V is TRBV19 and J is TRBJ2-7; D is perhaps TRBD2 (5 bases). The V end was cut by 6 bases, the J end by 5 bases, with 17 bases between. Germline values: CDR1 LNHDA, CDR2 SQIVND (reference sequence). The CDR3 runs to 14 residues. The CDR3 reads CASRDRGFFDEQYF. The CDR3 DNA reads TGTGCCAGTAGAGATAGAGGGTTTTTCGACGAGCAGTACTTC.

V and J are TRBV27 and TRBJ1-4, with 9 bases that match TRBD1. J lost 1 base, V lost 6 bases, and 3 bases had no gene match. CDR3 length: 15 residues. Germline assignment: CDR1 MNHEY and CDR2 SMNVEV (reference sequence). CDR3 bases: TGTGCCAGCAGCACGGACAGGGGAACTAATGAAAAACTGTTTTTT. This sequence encodes CASSTDRGTNEKLFF.